This T cell receptor (beta chain) appears in the sequencing data of a study of PD-1 blockade in classical Hodgkin lymphoma. Study results and caveats: CD4+ TCR diversity, unlike CD8+, rose significantly by C4D1.

Here immunoSEQ multiplex PCR was the method, and the copy in TCRdb shows in-frame clones only, minus some. The data hold nearly 55,000 clones, with roughly 80% observed a single time. Relapses following autologous stem cell transplantation were seen in all patients, with brentuximab vedotin exposure varying. This CDR3 is built from 14 residues. Deletions cut 2 bases from V and 0 bases from J, with 5 bases between. Germline V gives CDR1 SEHNR, CDR2 FQNEAQ (reference sequence). Regarding this clone: What it binds is not known.

The chain uses TRBV7-9 and TRBJ1-5; D not certain. This sample comprised peripheral blood mononuclear cells (PBMCs), obtained at baseline. The sequence was obtained from a human donor with classical Hodgkin lymphoma. CDR3 loop: CASSLTASNQPQHF. CDR3 coding DNA: TGTGCCAGCAGCTTAACAGCTAGCAATCAGCCCCAGCATTTT. Based on the CDR3 plus reference TRBV7-9 and TRBJ1-5, the full variable domain is DTGVSQNPRHKITKRGQNVTFRCDPISEHNRLYWYRQTLGQGPEFLTYFQNEAQLEKSRLLSDRFSAERPKGSFSTLEIQRTEQGDSAMYLCASSLTASNQPQHFGDGTRLSIL.